The T cell receptor (beta chain) under discussion was sequenced for a study of OX40 agonist ivuxolimab in advanced cancers. Findings and caveats of the study: Among the lowest levels of clonal expansion were found in partial responders at 0.1-3.0 mg/kg.

Concerning this clone: Its specificity is not known.

Profiled with immunoSEQ multiplex PCR; TCRdb holds only in-frame clones, not every one. The table lists roughly 67,000 clones, nearly 85% of them singletons. This clonotype was sampled from an adult with an advanced solid tumor such as melanoma, head and neck, liver or kidney cancer. Here the sequenced sample was CD4+ or CD8+ T cells sorted from blood, taken in a trial of the OX40 agonist ivuxolimab.

The CDR3 reads CASSWPRVMNTEAFF. In DNA, the CDR3 is TGTGCCAGCAGTTGGCCGCGGGTTATGAACACTGAAGCTTTCTTT. This sequence joins TRBV28 and TRBJ1-1; no firm D call. V dropped 4 bases and J dropped 0 bases, with 12 bases sitting between them. CDR3 length equals 15 residues. Germline lookup yields CDR1 MDHEN and CDR2 SYDVKM.